The rows below give T cell receptor beta chains drawn from one sample of a study of blood T cells in healthy people across ages. TCRdb processed the 5' RACE reads anew with MiXCR; each CDR3 protein has one entry. The sample consists of about 800,000 distinct CDR3 sequences, 46% of them appearing once. Sequencing was performed on blood. Every receptor here comes from a man aged 80 or over in good health. Both conserved end residues are part of each CDR3. Each record gives: V gene, clone size, J gene, D gene, CDR3 DNA, CDR3 protein. D genes are given only for firm matches. Size is stated for part of the rows, as once, few or many counts, or as a class when the clone is expanded.

>TRBV29-1|few|TRBJ2-5|NA
TGCAGCGTTGTTTGGGCTAGCAGGGGCGAGACCCAGTACTTC
CSVVWASRGETQYF
>TRBV20-1|few|TRBJ2-3|TRBD2
TGCAGTGCTAAGCGGGATTCTGGCACAGATACGCAGTATTTT
CSAKRDSGTDTQYF
>TRBV4-2|NA|TRBJ2-7|NA
TGTGCCAGCAGCCAAGTTACCGAAGCCTACGAGCAGTACTTC
CASSQVTEAYEQYF
>TRBV20-1|NA|TRBJ2-1|TRBD2
TGCAGTGCTCCGTCCAGGACTAGCGGGAGTCGGAATGAGCAGTTCTTC
CSAPSRTSGSRNEQFF
>TRBV7-2|NA|TRBJ2-1|TRBD1
TGTGCCAGCAGCGTGACAGGGACCCCCTACAATGAGCAGTTCTTC
CASSVTGTPYNEQFF
>TRBV4-3|many|TRBJ2-1|NA
TGCGCCAGCAGCCGAGGGGTGGGGAACGGGAGAAATGAGCAGTTCTTC
CASSRGVGNGRNEQFF
>TRBV10-3|few|TRBJ2-7|NA
TGTGCCATCAGTGCGGCAGCGGAAGGTTACGAGCAGTACTTC
CAISAAAEGYEQYF
>TRBV6-2/TRBV6-3|NA|TRBJ2-1|NA
TGTGCCAGCAGTTCAACCCTCCGAGGAGAGACCCAGTTCTTC
CASSSTLRGETQFF
>TRBV7-3|NA|TRBJ2-7|TRBD1
TGTGCCAGCAGCCCCATGGGGCCGGGACAGGGGAGCAACGAGCAGTACTTC
CASSPMGPGQGSNEQYF
>TRBV6-6|few|TRBJ2-3|TRBD2
TGTGCCAGCAGTTACGCGCGGGAGGGAGCCGGAGATACGCAGTATTTT
CASSYAREGAGDTQYF
>TRBV29-1|many|TRBJ2-7|TRBD1
TGCAGCGTTCGAAAGGGGGCGAGCTCCTACGAGCAGTACTTC
CSVRKGASSYEQYF
>TRBV7-9|NA|TRBJ2-7|TRBD2
TGTGCCAGCAGCTCACAAGCGGGAGCGGACGAGCAGTACTTC
CASSSQAGADEQYF
>TRBV28|NA|TRBJ1-5|NA
TGTGCCAGCAGTCAGGGTGCTCAGCCCCAGCATTTT
CASSQGAQPQHF
>TRBV6-2/TRBV6-3|NA|TRBJ2-7|TRBD2
TGTGCCAGCAGTTACGCTAGCGGGACGGTTCAGTACTTC
CASSYASGTVQYF
>TRBV6-1|few|TRBJ2-5|NA
TGTGCCAGCAGTGCTCCCTACTACAACCAAGAGACCCAGTACTTC
CASSAPYYNQETQYF
>TRBV2|NA|TRBJ2-1|NA
TGTGCCAGTAACAGCGGTATGCTTGTACTAGAGCAGTTCTTC
CASNSGMLVLEQFF
>TRBV6-5|many|TRBJ2-4|TRBD2
TGTGCCAGCAGTTACACTAGCGGGGTATTTGGGCTGACCAAAAACATTCAGTACTTC
CASSYTSGVFGLTKNIQYF
>TRBV5-1|NA|TRBJ2-2|NA
TGCGCCAGCATGGAGGCCCTAGGGGCCGGGGAGCTGTTTTTT
CASMEALGAGELFF
>TRBV7-7|NA|TRBJ2-1|NA
TGTGCTAGCAGCTTAGCGAGGGTAGGCTACAATGAGCAGTTCTTC
CASSLARVGYNEQFF
>TRBV10-2|many|TRBJ2-7|TRBD1
TGCGCCAGCATTGGGCCCGGACAGGGGGCCCACGAGCAGTACTTC
CASIGPGQGAHEQYF
>TRBV29-1|few|TRBJ1-4|TRBD1
TGCAGCGTTATCAGGACAGGGTTTAATGAAAAACTGTTTTTT
CSVIRTGFNEKLFF
>TRBV7-3|NA|TRBJ2-3|NA
TGTGCCAGCAGCTTATTCGCCGGTAGCACAGATACGCAGTATTTT
CASSLFAGSTDTQYF
>TRBV20-1|NA|TRBJ2-7|NA
TGCAGTGCTAGTCGTCCAGGGGTGTACGAGCAGTACTTC
CSASRPGVYEQYF
>TRBV15|NA|TRBJ2-3|TRBD2
TGTGCCACCCGTACGGGGGGGATAGCAGATACGCAGTATTTT
CATRTGGIADTQYF
>TRBV20-1|NA|TRBJ2-4|NA
TGCAGTGCTAGAGATAGCCCGGGGAAAAACATTCAGTACTTC
CSARDSPGKNIQYF
>TRBV23-1|NA|TRBJ1-5|NA
TGCGCCAGCACCAGGTCGGAGAAAAACGGCAATCAGCCCCAGCATTTT
CASTRSEKNGNQPQHF
>TRBV3-1|NA|TRBJ1-5|TRBD1
TGTGCCAGCAGCCAAAGACAGGGGAACAATCAGCCCCAGCATTTT
CASSQRQGNNQPQHF
>TRBV4-1|NA|TRBJ1-2|TRBD1
TGCGCCAGCAGCCAAGTCGGGCAGGGGGCCAACTATGGCTACACCTTC
CASSQVGQGANYGYTF
>TRBV6-1|NA|TRBJ1-1|TRBD1
TGTGCCAGCAGTGACGCGGGACAGGTGAAGAACACTGAAGCTTTCTTT
CASSDAGQVKNTEAFF
>TRBV11-2|few|TRBJ1-1|NA
TGTGCCAGCAGCTTAGGTCCGAGTGAAGCTTTCTTT
CASSLGPSEAFF
>TRBV11-2|few|TRBJ2-3|NA
TGTGCCAGCAGCTTACCTCTTTTCACAGATACGCAGTATTTT
CASSLPLFTDTQYF
>TRBV20-1|few|TRBJ2-3|NA
TGCAGTGCTAGAGTCGGGTCCCTCGAGCCGCATACGCAGTATTTT
CSARVGSLEPHTQYF
>TRBV5-4|NA|TRBJ2-1|TRBD2
TGTGCCAGCAGCTTTGGAGCGGGAGACAATGAGCAGTTCTTC
CASSFGAGDNEQFF
>TRBV10-3|NA|TRBJ2-5|TRBD1
TGTGCCGCCTGCGACAGGGGGGTAGGCGAGACCCAGTACTTC
CAACDRGVGETQYF
>TRBV9|NA|TRBJ1-2|NA
TGTGCCAGCAGCGCCACCCCCAAGTCCGACGGAAACTATGGCTACACCTTC
CASSATPKSDGNYGYTF
>TRBV29-1|many|TRBJ2-5|NA
TGCAGCGTTGAAACAGGGAGCAGGGAGACCCAGTACTTC
CSVETGSRETQYF
>TRBV25-1|once|TRBJ1-2|NA
TGTGCCAGCAGTGAATCTTCACAGGGCCTAAACTATGGCTACACCTTC
CASSESSQGLNYGYTF
>TRBV27|NA|TRBJ2-1|NA
TGTGCCAGCAGTTCCACAGTGAGGTGGTACAATGAGCAGTTCTTC
CASSSTVRWYNEQFF
>TRBV19|NA|TRBJ2-1|NA
TGTGCCAGTAGTAGGGAGGCTATAGACGAGCAGTTCTTC
CASSREAIDEQFF
>TRBV20-1|NA|TRBJ2-7|TRBD1
TGCAGTGCTTACCACGCGGGACAGGGGACCTACGAGCAGTACTTC
CSAYHAGQGTYEQYF
>TRBV4-2|NA|TRBJ2-7|NA
TGTGCCAGCAGCCGGATCCGAGTTCGGGACAGGGGGACTAGCGAGTCACTCCACGAGCAGTACTTC
CASSRIRVRDRGTSESLHEQYF
>TRBV27|many|TRBJ2-7|NA
TGCGCCAGCAGCTTTCGGAGCTCCTACGAGCAGTACTTC
CASSFRSSYEQYF
>TRBV5-1|NA|TRBJ2-5|NA
TGCGCCAGCAGCTTGGAAACAGGAGCCCAAGAGACCCAGTACTTC
CASSLETGAQETQYF
>TRBV12-3/TRBV12-4|NA|TRBJ2-7|NA
TGTGCCAGCAGTTGGACCGACGCCCACGAGCAGTACTTC
CASSWTDAHEQYF
>TRBV5-1|few|TRBJ1-2|TRBD1
TGCGCCAGCAGCTTGATAGGACAGGGAGCTGGCTACACCTTC
CASSLIGQGAGYTF
>TRBV7-9|NA|TRBJ2-3|TRBD2
TGTGCCAGCAGCGCTGGGACTAGCGGGAGTTCAGATACGCAGTATTTT
CASSAGTSGSSDTQYF
>TRBV7-2|NA|TRBJ2-7|TRBD1
TGTGCCAGCAGCTCAACGCCGACAGGGGCCTACGAGCAGTACTTC
CASSSTPTGAYEQYF
>TRBV9|NA|TRBJ2-5|NA
TGTGCCAGCAGCGTAGCCGGGGTAGCGGAGACCCAGTACTTC
CASSVAGVAETQYF
>TRBV19|once|TRBJ2-7|NA
TGTGCCAGTAGTATGAACGACGAGCAGTACTTC
CASSMNDEQYF
>TRBV28|NA|TRBJ2-7|TRBD1
TGTGCCAGCAGTTTGGGACAGCACTCCTACGAGCAGTACTTC
CASSLGQHSYEQYF
>TRBV20-1|few|TRBJ2-7|TRBD2
TGCAGTGCTATGGGACTAGCGGGAGACGAGCAGTACTTC
CSAMGLAGDEQYF